This TCR beta chain was observed in a study of blood T cell repertoires in COVID-19. Background on the study: Acute and convalescent COVID-19 samples came from the United States, Italy and Spain.

In the original analysis: Amplifying reference gene primers gave estimates of nucleated cell counts. Method: immunoSEQ multiplex PCR; TCRdb's copy keeps in-frame clones and lacks some. The DNA gave D and trimming, while V, J and clone size come from that table. The table shows 300,000 to 350,000 clones, with 88% occurring only once. This clone was detected only a few times. The CDR3 covers 14 residues. Per germline, CDR1 MNHEY and CDR2 SVGAGI. V shed 5 bases and J 7 bases; nucleotides not matched to a gene: 6. The source is a woman aged 70 to 79 with COVID-19, enrolled during active disease. The rearrangement links TRBV6-5 to TRBJ1-4; 8 nucleotides agree with TRBD1. The sequenced sample was peripheral blood. In nucleotides, the CDR3 is TGTGCCAGCAGTCGTACAGGGGGAAGTGAAAAACTGTTTTTT. The encoded protein is CASSRTGGSEKLFF.